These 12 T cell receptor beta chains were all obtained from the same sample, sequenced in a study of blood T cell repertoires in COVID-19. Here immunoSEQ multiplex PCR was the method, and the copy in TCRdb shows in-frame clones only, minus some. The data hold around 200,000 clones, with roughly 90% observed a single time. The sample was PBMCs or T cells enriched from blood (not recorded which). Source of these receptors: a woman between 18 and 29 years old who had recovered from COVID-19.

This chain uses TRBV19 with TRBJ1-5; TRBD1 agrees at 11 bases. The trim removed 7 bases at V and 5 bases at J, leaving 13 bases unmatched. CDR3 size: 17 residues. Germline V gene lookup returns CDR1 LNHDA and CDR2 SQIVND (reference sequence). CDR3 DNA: TGTGCCAGTACTTCAGGGACAGGGGGTTTGATGGATCAGCCCCAGCATTTT. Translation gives CASTSGTGGLMDQPQHF.

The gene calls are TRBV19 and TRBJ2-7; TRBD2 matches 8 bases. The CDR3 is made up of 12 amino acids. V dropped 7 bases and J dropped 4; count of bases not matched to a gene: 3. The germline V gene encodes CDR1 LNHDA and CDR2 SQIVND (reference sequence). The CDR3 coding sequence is TGTGCCAGTAACCAGCGGGGGTACGAGCAGTACTTC. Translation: CASNQRGYEQYF.

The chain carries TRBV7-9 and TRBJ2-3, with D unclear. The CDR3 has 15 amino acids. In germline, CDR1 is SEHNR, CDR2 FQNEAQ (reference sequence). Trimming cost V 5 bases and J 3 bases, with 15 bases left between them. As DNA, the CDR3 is TGTGCCAGCAGCGAGAGAGGCATAGGTACAGATACGCAGTATTTT. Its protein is CASSERGIGTDTQYF.

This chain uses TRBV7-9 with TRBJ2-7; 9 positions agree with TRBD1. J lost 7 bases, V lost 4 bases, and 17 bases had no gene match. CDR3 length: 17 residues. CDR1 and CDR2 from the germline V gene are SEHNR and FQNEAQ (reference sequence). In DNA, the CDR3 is TGTGCCAGCAGCTCCCCGATCCGGGACAGGGAGAGGAGGGAGCAGTACTTC. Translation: CASSSPIRDRERREQYF.

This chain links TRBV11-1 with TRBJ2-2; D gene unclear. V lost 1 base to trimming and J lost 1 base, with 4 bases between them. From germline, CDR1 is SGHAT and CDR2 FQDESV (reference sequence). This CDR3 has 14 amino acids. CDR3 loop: CASSLGLNTGELFF. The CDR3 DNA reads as TGTGCCAGCAGCTTAGGGCTGAACACCGGGGAGCTGTTTTTT.

CDR3 in DNA: TGTGCCAGCAGGGGGACTAGAGGTGGAACAGATACGCAGTATTTT. Translated: CASRGTRGGTDTQYF. The rearrangement joins TRBV6-5 to TRBJ2-3; 8 nucleotides match TRBD2. The CDR3 runs 15 residues. CDR1 and CDR2 (germline): MNHEY, SVGAGI. Trimming removed 6 bases from V and 3 bases from J; junction bases left unmatched: 8.

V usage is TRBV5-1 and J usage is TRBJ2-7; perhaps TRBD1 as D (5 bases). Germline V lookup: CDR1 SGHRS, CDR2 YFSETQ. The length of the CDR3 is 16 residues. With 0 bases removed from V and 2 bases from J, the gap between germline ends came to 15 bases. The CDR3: CASSLVAGSIPYEQYF. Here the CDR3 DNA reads TGCGCCAGCAGCTTGGTAGCAGGGTCCATCCCCTACGAGCAGTACTTC.

CDR3 DNA: TGTGCCAGCAGCTTTACTGCCCACGCTAACTATGGCTACACCTTC. Amino acid sequence: CASSFTAHANYGYTF. The rearrangement uses TRBV7-9 and TRBJ1-2; D uncertain. CDR1 SEHNR and CDR2 FQNEAQ come from the germline V gene (reference sequence). The V and J ends lost 3 bases and 0 bases respectively, with 11 bases between them. CDR3 length: 15 amino acids.

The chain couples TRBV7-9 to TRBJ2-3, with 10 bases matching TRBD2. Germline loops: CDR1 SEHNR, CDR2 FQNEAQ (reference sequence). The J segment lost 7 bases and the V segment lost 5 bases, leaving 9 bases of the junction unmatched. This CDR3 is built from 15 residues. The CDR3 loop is CASSISSGSSYTQYF. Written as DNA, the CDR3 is TGTGCCAGCAGCATCTCTAGCGGGAGCTCTTATACGCAGTATTTT. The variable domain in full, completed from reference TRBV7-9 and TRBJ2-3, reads DTGVSQNPRHKITKRGQNVTFRCDPISEHNRLYWYRQTLGQGPEFLTYFQNEAQLEKSRLLSDRFSAERPKGSFSTLEIQRTEQGDSAMYLCASSISSGSSYTQYFGPGTRLTVL.

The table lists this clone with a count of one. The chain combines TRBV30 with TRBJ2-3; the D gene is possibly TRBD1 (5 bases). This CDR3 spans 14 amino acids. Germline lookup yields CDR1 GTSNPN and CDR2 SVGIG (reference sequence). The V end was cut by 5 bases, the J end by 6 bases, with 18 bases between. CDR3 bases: TGTGCCTGGGGGGCCGGTGGATCGAGGGATACGCAGTATTTT. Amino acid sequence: CAWGAGGSRDTQYF. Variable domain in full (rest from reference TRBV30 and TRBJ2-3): SQTIHQWPATLVQPVGSPLSLECTVEGTSNPNLYWYRQAAGRGLQLLFYSVGIGQISSEVPQNLSASRPQDRQFILSSKKLLLSDSGFYLCAWGAGGSRDTQYFGPGTRLTVL.

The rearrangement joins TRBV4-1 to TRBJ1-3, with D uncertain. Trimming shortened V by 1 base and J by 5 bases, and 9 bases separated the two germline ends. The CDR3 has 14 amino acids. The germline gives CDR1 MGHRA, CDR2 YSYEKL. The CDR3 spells CASSQVTERNTIYF. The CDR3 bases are TGCGCCAGCAGCCAAGTTACCGAGAGAAACACCATATATTTT.

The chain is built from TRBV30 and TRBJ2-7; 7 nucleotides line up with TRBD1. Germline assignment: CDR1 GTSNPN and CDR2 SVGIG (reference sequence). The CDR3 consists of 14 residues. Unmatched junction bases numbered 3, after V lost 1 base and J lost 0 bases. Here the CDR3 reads CAWSGGTVSYEQYF. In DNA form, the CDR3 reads TGTGCCTGGAGTGGAGGGACAGTCTCCTACGAGCAGTACTTC. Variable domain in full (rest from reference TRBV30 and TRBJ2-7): SQTIHQWPATLVQPVGSPLSLECTVEGTSNPNLYWYRQAAGRGLQLLFYSVGIGQISSEVPQNLSASRPQDRQFILSSKKLLLSDSGFYLCAWSGGTVSYEQYFGPGTRLTVT.